Sequencing of this T cell receptor (beta chain) was carried out in a study of blood T cell repertoires in COVID-19. Overall study context: COVID-19 samples collected from the United States, Italy and Spain covered acute and convalescent phases. The analysed material was cDNA or gDNA that came from T cells, B-cell-depleted T cells, or PBMCs.

This clone was seen a single time. Per the authors' pipeline: For nucleated cells, counts were estimated from reference gene primer amplification. Sequenced by immunoSEQ multiplex PCR; TCRdb stores in-frame clones only, minus some. D and trimming come from the DNA, and the V and J calls and clone size come from that table. The profile shows 270,000 or so clones, roughly nine tenths of them singletons. This receptor was identified in a woman aged 30 to 39 with COVID-19, enrolled during active disease. Sequenced material: peripheral blood.

The CDR3 region is CASSSGLAATDTQYF. The CDR3 bases are TGTGCCAGCAGCTCCGGACTAGCGGCTACAGATACGCAGTATTTT. The rearrangement joins TRBV5-8 to TRBJ2-3; 10 bases are shared with TRBD2. Germline V gene data show CDR1 as SGHTS and CDR2 as YDEGEE. Unmatched junction bases numbered 4, after V lost 3 bases and J lost 3 bases. This CDR3 is built from 15 residues. The variable domain in full, with the rest retrieved from reference TRBV5-8 and TRBJ2-3, is EAGVTQSPTHLIKTRGQQATLRCSPISGHTSVYWYQQALGLGLQFLLWYDEGEERNRGNFPPRFSGRQFPNYSSELNVNALELEDSALYLCASSSGLAATDTQYFGPGTRLTVL.